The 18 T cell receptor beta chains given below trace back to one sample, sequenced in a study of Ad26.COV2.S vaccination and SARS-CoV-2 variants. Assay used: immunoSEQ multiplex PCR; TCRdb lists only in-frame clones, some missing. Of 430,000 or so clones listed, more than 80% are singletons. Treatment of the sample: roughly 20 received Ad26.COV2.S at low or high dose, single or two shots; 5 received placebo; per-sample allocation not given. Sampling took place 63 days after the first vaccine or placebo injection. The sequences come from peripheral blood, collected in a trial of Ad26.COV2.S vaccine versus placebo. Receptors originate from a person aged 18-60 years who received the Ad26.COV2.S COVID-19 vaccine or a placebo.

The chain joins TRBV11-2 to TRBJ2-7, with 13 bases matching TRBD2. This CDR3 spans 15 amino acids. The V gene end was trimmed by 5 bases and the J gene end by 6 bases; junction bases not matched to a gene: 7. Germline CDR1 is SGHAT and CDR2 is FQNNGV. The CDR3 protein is CASSISGTSGAEQYF. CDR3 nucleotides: TGTGCCAGCAGCATATCCGGGACTAGCGGGGCCGAGCAGTACTTC.

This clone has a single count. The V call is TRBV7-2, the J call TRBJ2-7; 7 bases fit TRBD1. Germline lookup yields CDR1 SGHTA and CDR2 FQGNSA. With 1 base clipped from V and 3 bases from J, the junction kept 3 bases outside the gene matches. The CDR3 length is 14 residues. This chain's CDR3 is CASSLGTGLYEQYF. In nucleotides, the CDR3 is TGTGCCAGCAGCTTAGGGACAGGCCTCTACGAGCAGTACTTC. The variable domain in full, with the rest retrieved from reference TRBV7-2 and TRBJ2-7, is GAGVSQSPSNKVTEKGKDVELRCDPISGHTALYWYRQSLGQGLEFLIYFQGNSAPDKSGLPSDRFSAERTGGSVSTLTIQRTQQEDSAVYLCASSLGTGLYEQYFGPGTRLTVT.

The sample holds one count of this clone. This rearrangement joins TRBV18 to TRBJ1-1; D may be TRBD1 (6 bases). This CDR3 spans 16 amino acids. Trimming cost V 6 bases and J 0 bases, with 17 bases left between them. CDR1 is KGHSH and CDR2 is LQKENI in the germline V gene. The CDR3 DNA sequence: TGTGCCAGCTCCCCCCGGGACACCCCTGTGAACACTGAAGCTTTCTTT. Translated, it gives CASSPRDTPVNTEAFF.

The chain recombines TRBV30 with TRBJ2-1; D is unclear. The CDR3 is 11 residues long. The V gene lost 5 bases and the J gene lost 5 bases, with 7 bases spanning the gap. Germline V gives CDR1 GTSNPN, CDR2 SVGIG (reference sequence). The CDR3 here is CAWGPNNEQFF. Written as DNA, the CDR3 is TGTGCCTGGGGACCGAACAATGAGCAGTTCTTC.

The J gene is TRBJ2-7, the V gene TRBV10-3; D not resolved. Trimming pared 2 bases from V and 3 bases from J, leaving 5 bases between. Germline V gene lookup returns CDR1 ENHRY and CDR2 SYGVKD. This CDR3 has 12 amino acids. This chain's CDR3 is CAISEGGYEQYF. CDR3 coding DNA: TGTGCCATCAGTGAGGGCGGCTACGAGCAGTACTTC.

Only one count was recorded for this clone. The CDR3 loop is CASSLALAGINEQFF. In DNA, the CDR3 is TGTGCCAGCAGCTTAGCTCTAGCGGGTATCAATGAGCAGTTCTTC. The chain couples TRBV7-9 to TRBJ2-1; 8 bases are a match to TRBD2. Germline lookup yields CDR1 SEHNR and CDR2 FQNEAQ (reference sequence). The trim removed 0 bases at V and 6 bases at J, leaving 4 bases unmatched. There are 15 residues in the CDR3.

This CDR3 is CASSESSGPPGNTIYF. The DNA of the CDR3 is TGCGCCAGCAGTGAGTCCTCAGGTCCCCCTGGAAACACCATATATTTT. This sequence joins TRBV10-2 and TRBJ1-3; D is undetermined. The CDR3 is made up of 16 amino acids. With 0 bases removed from V and 2 bases from J, the gap between germline ends came to 11 bases. CDR1 and CDR2 from the germline V gene are WSHSY and SAAADI.

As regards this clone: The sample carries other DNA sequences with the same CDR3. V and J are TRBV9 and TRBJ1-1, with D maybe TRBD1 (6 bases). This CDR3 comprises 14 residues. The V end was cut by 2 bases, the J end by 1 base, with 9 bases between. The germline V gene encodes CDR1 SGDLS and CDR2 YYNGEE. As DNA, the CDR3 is TGTGCCAGCAGCGTGGGGGGCCCGAACACTGAAGCTTTCTTT. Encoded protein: CASSVGGPNTEAFF.

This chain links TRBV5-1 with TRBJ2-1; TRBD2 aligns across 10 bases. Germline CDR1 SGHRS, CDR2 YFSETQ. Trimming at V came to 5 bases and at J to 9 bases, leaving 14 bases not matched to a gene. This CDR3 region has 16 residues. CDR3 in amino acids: CASSPWTSGRGSEQFF. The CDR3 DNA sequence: TGCGCCAGCAGTCCCTGGACTAGCGGAAGGGGGAGTGAGCAGTTCTTC.

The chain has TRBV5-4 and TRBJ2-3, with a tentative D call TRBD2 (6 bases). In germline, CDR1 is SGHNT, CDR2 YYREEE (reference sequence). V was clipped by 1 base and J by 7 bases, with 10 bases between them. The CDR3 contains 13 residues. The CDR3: CASSLLRTNTQYF. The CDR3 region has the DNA TGTGCCAGCAGCTTGCTACGGACTAATACGCAGTATTTT.

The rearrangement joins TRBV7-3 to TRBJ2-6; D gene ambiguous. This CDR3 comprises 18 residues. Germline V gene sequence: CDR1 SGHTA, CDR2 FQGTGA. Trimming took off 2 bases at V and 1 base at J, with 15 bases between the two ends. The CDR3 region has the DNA TGTGCCAGCAGCTTATCCGCAGGCCCCGGGTCTGGGGCCAACGTCCTGACTTTC. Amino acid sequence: CASSLSAGPGSGANVLTF.

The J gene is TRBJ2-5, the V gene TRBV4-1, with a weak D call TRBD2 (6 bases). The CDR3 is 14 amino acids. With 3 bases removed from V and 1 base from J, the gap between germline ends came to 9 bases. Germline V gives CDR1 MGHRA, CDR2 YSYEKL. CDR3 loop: CASSQGRIQETQYF. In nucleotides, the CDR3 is TGCGCCAGCAGCCAGGGGAGGATCCAAGAGACCCAGTACTTC.

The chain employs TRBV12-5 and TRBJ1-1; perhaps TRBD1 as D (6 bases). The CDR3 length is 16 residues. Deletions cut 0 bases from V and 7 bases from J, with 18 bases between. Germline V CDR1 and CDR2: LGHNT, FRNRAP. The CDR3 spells CASGLVLRTGTIEAFF. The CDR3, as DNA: TGTGCTAGTGGTTTGGTACTGCGTACAGGGACTATTGAAGCTTTCTTT.

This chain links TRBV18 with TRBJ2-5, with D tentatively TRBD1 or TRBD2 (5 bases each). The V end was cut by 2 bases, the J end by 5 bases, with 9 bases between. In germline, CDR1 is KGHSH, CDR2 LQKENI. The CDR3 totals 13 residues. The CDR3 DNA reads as TGTGCCAGCTCACCAAGGGACGGTGAGACCCAGTACTTC. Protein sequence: CASSPRDGETQYF.

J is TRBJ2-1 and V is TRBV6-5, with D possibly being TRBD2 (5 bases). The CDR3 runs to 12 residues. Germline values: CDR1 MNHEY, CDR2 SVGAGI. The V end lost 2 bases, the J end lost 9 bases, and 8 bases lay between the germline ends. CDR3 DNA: TGTGCCAGCAGTTACGGTCGGGGTGAGCAGTTCTTC. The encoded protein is CASSYGRGEQFF.

The CDR3 sequence: CASSLPRKLFF. Here the CDR3 DNA reads TGTGCCAGCAGCCTCCCGAGGAAACTGTTTTTT. The chain joins TRBV28 to TRBJ1-4; D gene uncertain. Trimming shortened V by 6 bases and J by 11 bases, and 10 bases separated the two germline ends. The germline V gene encodes CDR1 MDHEN and CDR2 SYDVKM. The CDR3 has 11 amino acids.

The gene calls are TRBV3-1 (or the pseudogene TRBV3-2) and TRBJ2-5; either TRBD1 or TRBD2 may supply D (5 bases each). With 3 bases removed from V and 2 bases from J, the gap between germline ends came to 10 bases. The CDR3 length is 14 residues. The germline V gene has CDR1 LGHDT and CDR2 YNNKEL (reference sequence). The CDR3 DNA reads TGTGCCAGCAGCCACCGAGGGGCGCAAGAGACCCAGTACTTC. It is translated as CASSHRGAQETQYF.

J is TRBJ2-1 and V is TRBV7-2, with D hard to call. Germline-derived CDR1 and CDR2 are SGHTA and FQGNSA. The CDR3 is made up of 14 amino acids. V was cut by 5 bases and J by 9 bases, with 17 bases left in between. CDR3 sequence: CASSPRLHNLEQFF. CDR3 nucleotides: TGTGCCAGCAGCCCCCGACTCCATAATCTTGAGCAGTTCTTC.